This TCR beta chain was sequenced in a study of blood T cell repertoires in COVID-19. Whole-study context: Spain, Italy and the United States supplied samples that represented acute and convalescent COVID-19. From T cells, B-cell-depleted T cells, or PBMCs came the material, which was cDNA or gDNA.

Germline assignment: CDR1 MNHEY and CDR2 SVGEGT. Germline trimming cut 1 base from V and 6 bases from J; bases unmatched to any gene: 12. There are 18 residues in the CDR3. Source study methods: Estimated nucleated cell counts came from reference gene primer amplification. TCRdb keeps only in-frame clones here, not all; method: immunoSEQ multiplex PCR. The V and J calls and clone size were taken over from that table, and D and trimming were inferred from the DNA. The sample carries fewer than 250,000 clones, approximately 80% recorded once. Sequenced input: peripheral blood. The receptor was isolated from a man aged 25-45 years with active or convalescent COVID-19. J is TRBJ2-3 and V is TRBV6-2 or TRBV6-3; 11 bases agree with TRBD2. This CDR3 is CASSYFLGTSGYADTQYF. The CDR3 bases are TGTGCCAGCAGTTACTTCCTCGGGACTAGCGGCTATGCGGATACGCAGTATTTT.